These T cell receptor beta chains were read from a single sample in a study of shared clonotypes between healthy human individuals. Sequencing used immunoSEQ multiplex PCR; TCRdb keeps in-frame clones, though not all of them. This sample has approximately 110,000 clones, with about 66% found just once. Material for sequencing was memory CD8+ T cells sorted from blood. The receptors come from a woman in her thirties in good health. Both conserved end residues are part of each CDR3. The D gene is left open where the match is weak. The listing skips clone size in some rows; elsewhere it reads once, few, many or a size class.

CDR3aa | CDR3nt | j_gene | d_gene | abundance | v_gene
CASSSGQGRDEQYF | TGCGCCAGCAGCTCGGGACAGGGGCGCGACGAGCAGTACTTC | TRBJ2-7 | TRBD1 | . | TRBV5-1
CASSPASGQVNTEAFF | TGTGCCAGCAGTCCCGCCTCAGGGCAGGTGAACACTGAAGCTTTCTTT | TRBJ1-1 | . | . | TRBV7-9
CATKGGTGGYEQYF | TGTGCCACCAAAGGGGGGACAGGGGGTTACGAGCAGTACTTC | TRBJ2-7 | TRBD1 | once | TRBV6-1
CASRLGLGGVEQYF | TGTGCCAGCCGACTTGGGCTAGGTGGCGTCGAGCAGTACTTC | TRBJ2-7 | . | . | TRBV27
CASRGDSRNQPQHF | TGTGCCAGCAGGGGAGACAGTCGGAATCAGCCCCAGCATTTT | TRBJ1-5 | . | . | TRBV2
CASSTLRSSGTNTGELFF | TGTGCCAGCAGCACCTTGAGGTCTAGCGGTACGAACACCGGGGAGCTGTTTTTT | TRBJ2-2 | TRBD2 | once | TRBV7-9
CAWMSDVGTEAFF | TGTGCCTGGATGTCAGATGTTGGAACGGAAGCTTTCTTT | TRBJ1-1 | . | . | TRBV30
CASSLEGTGNTIYF | TGTGCCAGCAGCTTAGAAGGGACGGGAAACACCATATATTTT | TRBJ1-3 | . | . | TRBV13
CASSNLGTGVADTQYF | TGTGCCAGCAGCAATCTCGGGACAGGGGTTGCAGATACGCAGTATTTT | TRBJ2-3 | TRBD1 | . | TRBV7-9
CASRVMDNTEAFF | TGTGCCAGCAGGGTTATGGATAACACTGAAGCTTTCTTT | TRBJ1-1 | . | . | TRBV6-6
CASSFRQGRTGELFF | TGTGCCAGCAGCTTCCGACAGGGACGGACCGGGGAGCTGTTTTTT | TRBJ2-2 | TRBD1 | . | TRBV14
CASSLGLAVYEQYF | TGTGCCAGCAGCTTGGGACTAGCGGTCTACGAGCAGTACTTC | TRBJ2-7 | TRBD2 | many | TRBV5-6
CASSRQGAGNQPQHF | TGTGCCAGTAGTCGACAGGGGGCGGGTAATCAGCCCCAGCATTTT | TRBJ1-5 | TRBD1 | . | TRBV19
CASSTTGLGGGANVLTF | TGTGCCAGTAGTACGACAGGGCTCGGCGGTGGGGCCAACGTCCTGACTTTC | TRBJ2-6 | TRBD1 | . | TRBV19
CASSEAQGAGELFF | TGTGCCAGCAGTGAGGCTCAGGGAGCTGGGGAGCTGTTTTTT | TRBJ2-2 | . | . | TRBV6-4
CSVETGQQSGNTIYF | TGCAGCGTTGAAACGGGTCAGCAGTCTGGAAACACCATATATTTT | TRBJ1-3 | . | . | TRBV29-1
CASSQPGPTGELFF | TGTGCCAGCAGTCAACCGGGCCCGACCGGGGAGCTGTTTTTT | TRBJ2-2 | . | . | TRBV6-1
CATSLSAGSSYEQYF | TGTGCCACCAGCCTAAGCGCCGGGAGCTCCTACGAGCAGTACTTC | TRBJ2-7 | . | once | TRBV15
CASSEEKTYEQYF | TGTGCCAGCAGTGAAGAAAAGACCTACGAGCAGTACTTC | TRBJ2-7 | . | . | TRBV6-1
CAWRERGLVSGELFF | TGTGCCTGGAGAGAGAGGGGGCTGGTGTCCGGGGAGCTGTTTTTT | TRBJ2-2 | TRBD1 | . | TRBV30
CATSATSSAYNEQFF | TGTGCCACCAGCGCGACTAGTTCCGCCTACAATGAGCAGTTCTTC | TRBJ2-1 | . | . | TRBV15
CASTDRRNANTGELFF | TGTGCCAGTACAGACAGGAGAAACGCGAACACCGGGGAGCTGTTTTTT | TRBJ2-2 | . | . | TRBV19
CASRRSAGPGYNEQFF | TGTGCCAGCAGACGTTCGGCGGGACCCGGCTACAATGAGCAGTTCTTC | TRBJ2-1 | . | . | TRBV2
CASSAQGAKETQYF | TGTGCCAGCAGTGCACAGGGGGCGAAAGAGACCCAGTACTTC | TRBJ2-5 | TRBD1 | . | TRBV25-1